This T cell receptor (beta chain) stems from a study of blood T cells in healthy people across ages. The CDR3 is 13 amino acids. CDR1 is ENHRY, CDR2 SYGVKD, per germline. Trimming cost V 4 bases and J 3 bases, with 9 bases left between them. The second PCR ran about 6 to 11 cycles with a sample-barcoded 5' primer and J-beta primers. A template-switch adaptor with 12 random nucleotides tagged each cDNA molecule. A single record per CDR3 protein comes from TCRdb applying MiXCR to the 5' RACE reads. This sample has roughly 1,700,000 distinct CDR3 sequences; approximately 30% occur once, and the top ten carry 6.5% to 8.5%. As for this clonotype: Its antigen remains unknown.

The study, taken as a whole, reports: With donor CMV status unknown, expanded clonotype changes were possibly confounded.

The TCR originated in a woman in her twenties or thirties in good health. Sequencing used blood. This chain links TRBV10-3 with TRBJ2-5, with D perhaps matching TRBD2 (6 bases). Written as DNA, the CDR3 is TGTGCCATCAGTGGCGGGACGGAAGAGACCCAGTACTTC. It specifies CAISGGTEETQYF.